These 26 T cell receptor beta chains were sequenced from one sample in a study of cytomegalovirus exposure and HLA in healthy donors. 60 Vbeta and 13 Jbeta primers were used in PCR. Using immunoSEQ multiplex PCR, the repertoire was profiled, and TCRdb retains in-frame clones only, with some absent. In the table there are some 180,000 clones, 60% to 85% of which are singletons. The sample consisted of PBMCs. Receptors originate from a young man in good health and CMV-seronegative.

This clone was detected once. V is TRBV25-1 and J is TRBJ1-5; possible D gene TRBD1, 5 bases. The CDR3 extends over 13 amino acids. Germline V gene lookup returns CDR1 MGHDK and CDR2 SYGVNS. Trimming left V 5 bases short and J 1 base short, with 6 bases between. CDR3 sequence (DNA): TGTGCCAGCAGTCGGGGGAGCAATCAGCCCCAGCATTTT. This sequence encodes CASSRGSNQPQHF.

The V gene is TRBV5-6, the J gene TRBJ2-5, with 7 bases fitting TRBD2. V shed 5 bases, J shed 1 base, and the junction held 8 bases outside the gene matches. Looked up from germline, CDR1 is SGHDT and CDR2 is YYEEEE. CDR3 length: 15 residues. The CDR3 sequence is CASRGGGGIQETQYF. DNA of the CDR3: TGTGCCAGCAGGGGTGGGGGGGGGATCCAAGAGACCCAGTACTTC.

The V and J genes are TRBV18 and TRBJ1-3; maybe TRBD1 (5 bases). Trimming removed 3 bases from V and 0 bases from J, with 18 bases in between. The CDR3 has 18 residues. Germline-derived CDR1 and CDR2 are KGHSH and LQKENI. In nucleotides, the CDR3 is TGTGCCAGCTCACCCAACCACAAGACAGTCAGCTCTGGAAACACCATATATTTT. It encodes CASSPNHKTVSSGNTIYF.

The rearrangement links TRBV4-1 to TRBJ1-5, with D possibly matching TRBD1 (6 bases). Trimming removed 1 base from V and 3 bases from J, with 10 bases in between. CDR1 and CDR2 (germline): MGHRA, YSYEKL. CDR3 length: 15 amino acids. The CDR3 region has the DNA TGCGCCAGCAGCCAAGCCCAGGGGTCCAATCAGCCCCAGCATTTT. It translates to CASSQAQGSNQPQHF.

The rearrangement links TRBV28 to TRBJ1-4; 7 bases are shared with TRBD1. The CDR3 extends over 14 amino acids. Germline V gene lookup returns CDR1 MDHEN and CDR2 SYDVKM. The junction had 5 bases not matched to a gene; V was cut back by 3 bases and J by 7 bases. CDR3 coding DNA: TGTGCCAGCAGTTTTAGACAGGGACTTGAAAAACTGTTTTTT. Its translation is CASSFRQGLEKLFF.

The rearrangement uses TRBV27 and TRBJ2-2; 7 bases are a match to TRBD1. The junction had 1 base not matched to a gene; V was cut back by 6 bases and J by 3 bases. CDR1 and CDR2 (germline): MNHEY, SMNVEV (reference sequence). CDR3 length equals 13 residues. CDR3 sequence (DNA): TGTGCCAGCAGACAGGGGCACACCGGGGAGCTGTTTTTT. It specifies CASRQGHTGELFF.

CDR3 coding DNA: TGTGCCACTTCGACGGGGGGTAACACTGAAGCTTTCTTT. Protein product: CATSTGGNTEAFF. J is TRBJ1-1 and V is TRBV10-3, with D tentatively TRBD1 (5 bases). Trimming stripped 10 bases from V and 2 bases from J, with 14 bases between. The CDR3 has 13 residues. Germline loops: CDR1 ENHRY, CDR2 SYGVKD.

V and J are TRBV9 and TRBJ2-1; no reliable D call. The CDR3 runs to 15 residues. Germline CDR1 reads SGDLS; CDR2 reads YYNGEE. The V and J ends lost 0 bases and 5 bases respectively, with 12 bases between them. CDR3 residues: CASSVDPRGNNEQFF. DNA of the CDR3: TGTGCCAGCAGCGTAGACCCTCGCGGAAACAATGAGCAGTTCTTC.

This CDR3 reads CASSLGTGIETQYF. CDR3 in DNA: TGTGCCAGCAGCTTAGGGACAGGGATCGAGACCCAGTACTTC. The chain carries TRBV7-2 and TRBJ2-5, with TRBD1 matching over 8 bases. Trimming at V came to 1 base and at J to 5 bases, leaving 3 bases not matched to a gene. CDR1 SGHTA and CDR2 FQGNSA come from the germline V gene. The CDR3 sequence is 14 residues long.

The V and J genes are TRBV21-1 and TRBJ2-2; TRBD1 is the table's D call, not checked against the DNA. TRBV21-1 is given as a pseudogene. The CDR3 covers 14 residues. The CDR3 sequence: CASSKQGSRGELFF. The CDR3 coding sequence is TGTGCCAGCAGCAAACAGGGCTCGAGGGGGGAGCTGTTTTTT.

V gene TRBV7-3 combines with J gene TRBJ2-2; 10 bases align to TRBD1. V lost 5 bases, J lost 4 bases, and 4 bases stayed unmatched. Germline lookup yields CDR1 SGHTA and CDR2 FQGTGA. CDR3 size: 15 residues. The CDR3 nucleotides read TGTGCCAGCAGCAACCGACAGGGGGCCACCGGGGAGCTGTTTTTT. It encodes CASSNRQGATGELFF.

The chain is built from TRBV2 and TRBJ2-7, with D uncertain. The germline gives CDR1 SNHLY, CDR2 FYNNEI. The CDR3 totals 12 residues. V lost 6 bases and J lost 1, with 7 bases in between. Here the CDR3 DNA reads TGTGCCAGCAGCCCTCCTTCCTACGAGCAGTACTTC. Its protein is CASSPPSYEQYF.

The genes are TRBV10-3 and TRBJ2-5; 10 bases line up with TRBD2. Germline V lookup: CDR1 ENHRY, CDR2 SYGVKD. The CDR3 spans 19 residues. Trimming at V came to 11 bases and at J to 0 bases, leaving 21 bases not matched to a gene. Here the CDR3 reads CAVRRGAGGPSGDQETQYF. DNA of the CDR3: TGTGCCGTGCGGCGGGGAGCGGGGGGGCCAAGCGGTGACCAAGAGACCCAGTACTTC.

This chain joins TRBV5-1 and TRBJ2-3; D uncertain. The CDR3 is 13 residues long. Between the trimmed V and J ends, which lost 0 bases and 6 bases, there was a span of 8 bases. Germline-derived CDR1 and CDR2 are SGHRS and YFSETQ. In DNA, the CDR3 is TGCGCCAGCAGCTTGGGCGTTTTGGATACGCAGTATTTT. Residues: CASSLGVLDTQYF.

This chain joins TRBV9 and TRBJ2-1, with D unclear. Per the germline V gene, CDR1 is SGDLS and CDR2 is YYNGEE. Trimming cost V 0 bases and J 7 bases, with 11 bases left between them. This CDR3 is 14 amino acids long. The CDR3 DNA reads as TGTGCCAGCAGCGTAGTATGGTACGGGAATGAGCAGTTCTTC. It yields the protein CASSVVWYGNEQFF. Looking up the rest from reference TRBV9 and TRBJ2-1 gives the full variable domain: DSGVTQTPKHLITATGQRVTLRCSPRSGDLSVYWYQQSLDQGLQFLIQYYNGEERAKGNILERFSAQQFPDLHSELNLSSLELGDSALYFCASSVVWYGNEQFFGPGTRLTVL.

J is TRBJ2-7 and V is TRBV27, with 9 bases matching TRBD1. V lost 5 bases to trimming and J lost 6 bases; unmatched junction nucleotides: 11. Germline values: CDR1 MNHEY, CDR2 SMNVEV (reference sequence). The CDR3 spans 15 residues. The CDR3 loop is CASSPPGTGFVEQYF. The CDR3 nucleotides are TGTGCCAGCAGTCCCCCCGGGACAGGGTTCGTCGAGCAGTACTTC.

The rearrangement joins TRBV5-1 to TRBJ2-5, with TRBD1 matching over 7 bases. The CDR3 loop spans 14 amino acids. Germline trimming cut 7 bases from V and 1 base from J; bases unmatched to any gene: 7. CDR1 and CDR2 (germline): SGHRS, YFSETQ. CDR3 region: CASGQGEIQETQYF. The CDR3 DNA reads TGCGCCAGCGGCCAGGGGGAGATCCAAGAGACCCAGTACTTC.

V usage is TRBV4-2 and J usage is TRBJ2-7, with TRBD2 matching 10 bases. This CDR3 is 16 amino acids long. V shed 4 bases and J 3 bases; nucleotides not matched to a gene: 9. The germline gives CDR1 LGHNA, CDR2 YNFKEQ. The CDR3 is CASSPQPSGSIYEQYF. Here the CDR3 DNA reads TGTGCCAGCAGCCCACAACCTAGCGGGAGTATCTACGAGCAGTACTTC.

CDR3 amino acids: CACWEGTLHF. DNA of the CDR3: TGTGCCTGCTGGGAGGGCACCCTCCACTTT. This chain uses TRBV30 with TRBJ1-6, with D unclear. Germline CDR1 is GTSNPN and CDR2 is SVGIG (reference sequence). With 6 bases removed from V and 14 bases from J, the gap between germline ends came to 11 bases. The CDR3 length is 10 residues.

This clone has only a few counts. The chain joins TRBV7-3 to TRBJ2-3; D gene ambiguous. This CDR3 contains 15 residues. Germline assignment: CDR1 SGHTA and CDR2 FQGTGA. Deletions cut 1 base from V and 2 bases from J, with 10 bases between. The CDR3 nucleotides read TGTGCCAGCAGCTTAAATGGCGGAAACACAGATACGCAGTATTTT. As protein: CASSLNGGNTDTQYF.

The chain employs TRBV30 and TRBJ1-3; unclear D gene. Germline CDR1 is GTSNPN and CDR2 is SVGIG (reference sequence). The CDR3 sequence is 13 residues long. Trimming removed 1 base at V and 3 bases at J, with 7 bases between. CDR3 DNA: TGTGCCTGGAGTGCGACTGGTGGAAACACCATATATTTT. Translation: CAWSATGGNTIYF.

This rearrangement joins TRBV25-1 to TRBJ2-3; 8 nucleotides align to TRBD1. J lost 4 bases, V lost 3 bases, and 12 bases had no gene match. Looked up from germline, CDR1 is MGHDK and CDR2 is SYGVNS. The CDR3 extends over 17 amino acids. The CDR3 DNA reads TGTGCCAGCAGTGACCCAAGGGGGACAGGCGGTCCAGATACGCAGTATTTT. It encodes CASSDPRGTGGPDTQYF.

The chain couples TRBV4-1 to TRBJ2-5; no firm D call. Looked up from germline, CDR1 is MGHRA and CDR2 is YSYEKL. V lost 4 bases and J 5 bases, leaving 17 bases between the germline ends. This CDR3 has 15 amino acids. DNA of the CDR3: TGCGCCAGCAGCCTTAGCCCATACTATAGGGAGACCCAGTACTTC. Its translation is CASSLSPYYRETQYF.

The sample holds one count of this clone. The chain is built from TRBV30 and TRBJ1-1; D not resolved. There are 17 residues in the CDR3. V was clipped by 7 bases and J by 2 bases, with 26 bases between them. The V gene's germline CDR1 is GTSNPN and CDR2 SVGIG (reference sequence). As DNA, the CDR3 is TGTGCCTTGCGGGGAGGCCCCGCGGTTCCCGTAAACACTGAAGCTTTCTTT. Protein sequence: CALRGGPAVPVNTEAFF.

V and J are TRBV10-3 and TRBJ1-5, with 8 bases identical to TRBD1. CDR1 and CDR2 from the germline V gene are ENHRY and SYGVKD. The V segment lost 11 bases and the J segment 0 bases; nucleotides outside the gene matches: 6. The length of the CDR3 is 14 residues. Here the CDR3 DNA reads TGTGCCGCCTCGGGACAGGATAGCAATCAGCCCCAGCATTTT. Translating it yields CAASGQDSNQPQHF.

The CDR3 loop reads CASSLGTGGSAFF. The CDR3 DNA sequence: TGCGCCAGCAGCTTGGGGACAGGGGGGTCAGCTTTCTTT. This sequence joins TRBV5-1 and TRBJ1-1; 10 nucleotides match TRBD1. The CDR3 length is 13 residues. The junction had 3 bases not matched to a gene; V was cut back by 0 bases and J by 10 bases. Germline CDR1 reads SGHRS; CDR2 reads YFSETQ.